This TCR beta chain came from a study of blood T cell repertoires in COVID-19. For the study at large: PBMCs, B-cell-depleted T cells, or T cells provided the cDNA or gDNA that made up the material.

Under the authors' procedure: Scientists estimated how many nucleated cells there were by amplifying reference gene primers. The protocol was immunoSEQ multiplex PCR, while the TCRdb copy is restricted to in-frame clones and leaves out a portion. V, J and clone size derive from that table, while D and trimming were established from the DNA sequence. The sample has roughly 99,000 clones, 70% to 80% seen once; the top ten hold approximately 18%. CDR3 length: 15 residues. J was trimmed by 4 bases and V by 8 bases; bases with no gene match: 7. From germline, CDR1 is SEHNR and CDR2 FQNEAQ (reference sequence).

The source material was peripheral blood. The rearrangement links TRBV7-9 to TRBJ2-3; 12 bases agree with TRBD2. This clonotype was sampled from an elderly woman with active or convalescent COVID-19. The CDR3 region has the DNA TGTGCCAGCGGGAAGACTAGCGGGAGTTCAGATACGCAGTATTTT. It is translated as CASGKTSGSSDTQYF. Combining the CDR3 with reference TRBV7-9 and TRBJ2-3 gives the whole variable domain DTGVSQNPRHKITKRGQNVTFRCDPISEHNRLYWYRQTLGQGPEFLTYFQNEAQLEKSRLLSDRFSAERPKGSFSTLEIQRTEQGDSAMYLCASGKTSGSSDTQYFGPGTRLTVL.